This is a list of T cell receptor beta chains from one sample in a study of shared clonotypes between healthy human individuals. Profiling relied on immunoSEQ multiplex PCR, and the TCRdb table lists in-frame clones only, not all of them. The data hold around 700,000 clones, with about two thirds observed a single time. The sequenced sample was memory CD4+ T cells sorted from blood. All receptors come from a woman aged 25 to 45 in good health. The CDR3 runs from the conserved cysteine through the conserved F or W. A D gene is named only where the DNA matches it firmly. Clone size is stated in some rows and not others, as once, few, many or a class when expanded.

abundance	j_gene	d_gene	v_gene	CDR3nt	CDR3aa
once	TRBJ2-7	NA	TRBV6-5	TGTGCCAGCAGGCTAAAATGGGGGAGTGGGTACGAGCAGTACTTC	CASRLKWGSGYEQYF
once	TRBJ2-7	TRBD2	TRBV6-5	TGTGCCAGCACCGGGACTAGCGGGGACTACGAGCAGTACTTC	CASTGTSGDYEQYF
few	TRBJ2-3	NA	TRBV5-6	TGTGCCAGCATGGAGGCTCCGGCTAGCCCCACAGATACGCAGTATTTT	CASMEAPASPTDTQYF
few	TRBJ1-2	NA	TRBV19	TGTGCCAGTAGTACCGACCCGGGGATTGGCTACACCTTC	CASSTDPGIGYTF
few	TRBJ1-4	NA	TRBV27	TGTGCCAGCAGCCGACGGGGCGGAAACGAAAAACTGTTTTTT	CASSRRGGNEKLFF
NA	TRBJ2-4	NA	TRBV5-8	TGTGCCAGCAGCTTGATTCTAGCCAAAAACATTCAGTACTTC	CASSLILAKNIQYF
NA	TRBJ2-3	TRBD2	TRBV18	TGTGCCAGCTCACCCCTCGAGGGCGGGAGGTCCAACACAGATACGCAGTATTTT	CASSPLEGGRSNTDTQYF
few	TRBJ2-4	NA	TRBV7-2	TGTGCCAGCAGTCCGACAGTACTAGCCAAAAACATTCAGTACTTC	CASSPTVLAKNIQYF
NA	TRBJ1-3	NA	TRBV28	TGTGCCAGTAGCGGGCCCGGAAACACCATATATTTT	CASSGPGNTIYF
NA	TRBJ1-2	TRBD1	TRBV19	TGTGCCAGTAGTCCTCGCCGGGACAGCACTAACTATGGCTACACCTTC	CASSPRRDSTNYGYTF
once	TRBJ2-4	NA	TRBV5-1	TGCGCCAGCAGCTTGGGGGGCGCGGGAGTGGGGACAACGGACATTCAGTACTTC	CASSLGGAGVGTTDIQYF
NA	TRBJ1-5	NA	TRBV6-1	TGTGCCAGCAGTGATTTCAGGGGAGGCGGCAATCAGCCCCAGCATTTT	CASSDFRGGGNQPQHF
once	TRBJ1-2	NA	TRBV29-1	TGCAGCGTAGGCCCTTTGTCGGGGGCGAAAGGGTATGGCTACACCTTC	CSVGPLSGAKGYGYTF
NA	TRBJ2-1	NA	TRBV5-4	TGTGCCAGCAGCGATACTGGTAGCTCCTACAATGAGCAGTTCTTC	CASSDTGSSYNEQFF
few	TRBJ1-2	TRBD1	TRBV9	TGTGCCAGCAGCGCGCGGACAGGGAATAACTATGGCTACACCTTC	CASSARTGNNYGYTF
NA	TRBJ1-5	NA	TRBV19	TGTGCCAGTAGTATAGTCAGGGGCGAGAATCAGCCCCAGCATTTT	CASSIVRGENQPQHF
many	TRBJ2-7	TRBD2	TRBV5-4	TGTGCCAGCGCGGCGGGACTAGCGTCCGAGCAGTACTTC	CASAAGLASEQYF
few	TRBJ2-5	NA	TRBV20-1	TGCAGTGCTAGAGAAGAGACCCAGTACTTC	CSAREETQYF
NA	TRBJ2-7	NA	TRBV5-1	TGCGCCAGCAGCTTGGAGGGACGCGAAAGCTCCTACGAGCAGTACTTC	CASSLEGRESSYEQYF
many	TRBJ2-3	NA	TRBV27	TGTGCCAGCAGCCTATGGAGAGAAAGTACAGATACGCAGTATTTT	CASSLWRESTDTQYF
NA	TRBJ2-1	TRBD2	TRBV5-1	TGCGCCAGCAGCTTGGGACTAGCGCGGACCTACAATGAGCAGTTCTTC	CASSLGLARTYNEQFF
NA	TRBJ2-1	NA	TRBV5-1	TGCGCCAGCAGCTTGGGGGTAGGCACCTACAATGAGCAGTTCTTC	CASSLGVGTYNEQFF
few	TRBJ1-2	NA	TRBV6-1	TGTGCCGCAGCGCACAGGAACTATGGCTACACCTTC	CAAAHRNYGYTF
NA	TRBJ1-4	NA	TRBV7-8	TGTGCCAGCAGCCTCGGGAGGGATGAAAAACTGTTTTTT	CASSLGRDEKLFF
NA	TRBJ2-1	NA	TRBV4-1	TGCGCCAGCAGCCATCCCGCTAGCGATTACAATGAGCAGTTCTTC	CASSHPASDYNEQFF